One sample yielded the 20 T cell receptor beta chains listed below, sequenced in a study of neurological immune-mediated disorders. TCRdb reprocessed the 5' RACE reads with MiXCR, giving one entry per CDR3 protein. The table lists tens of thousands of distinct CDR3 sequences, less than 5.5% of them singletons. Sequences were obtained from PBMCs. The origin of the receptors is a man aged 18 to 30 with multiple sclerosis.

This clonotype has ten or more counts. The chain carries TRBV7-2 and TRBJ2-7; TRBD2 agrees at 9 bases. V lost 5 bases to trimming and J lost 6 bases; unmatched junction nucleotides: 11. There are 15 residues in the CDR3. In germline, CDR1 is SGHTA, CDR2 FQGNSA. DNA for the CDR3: TGTGCCAGCAGCAATACCGGGACTAGCTCCGGCGAGCAGTACTTC. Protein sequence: CASSNTGTSSGEQYF.

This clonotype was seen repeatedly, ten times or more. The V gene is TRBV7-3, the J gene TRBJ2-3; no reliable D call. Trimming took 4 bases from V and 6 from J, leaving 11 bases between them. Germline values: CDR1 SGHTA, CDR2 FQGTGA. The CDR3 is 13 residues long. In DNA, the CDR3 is TGTGCCAGCAGCTCACAACCCCCCGATACGCAGTATTTT. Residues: CASSSQPPDTQYF. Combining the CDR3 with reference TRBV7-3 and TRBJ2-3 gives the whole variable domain GAGVSQTPSNKVTEKGKYVELRCDPISGHTALYWYRQSLGQGPEFLIYFQGTGAADDSGLPNDRFFAVRPEGSVSTLKIQRTERGDSAVYLCASSSQPPDTQYFGPGTRLTVL.

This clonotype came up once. CDR3 amino acids: CSARDAATGELFF. CDR3 sequence (DNA): TGCAGTGCTAGAGATGCGGCTACCGGGGAGCTGTTTTTT. The J gene is TRBJ2-2, the V gene TRBV20-1; D call uncertain. Per germline, CDR1 DFQATT and CDR2 SNEGSKA (reference sequence). V was pared by 0 bases and J by 5 bases, with 7 bases between. CDR3 size: 13 residues.

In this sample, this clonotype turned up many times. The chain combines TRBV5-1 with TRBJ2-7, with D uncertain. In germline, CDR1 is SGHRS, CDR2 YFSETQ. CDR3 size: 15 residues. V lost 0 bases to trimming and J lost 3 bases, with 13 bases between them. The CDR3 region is CASSLEAGRLYEQYF. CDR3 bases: TGCGCCAGCAGCTTGGAGGCAGGCAGACTCTACGAGCAGTACTTC.

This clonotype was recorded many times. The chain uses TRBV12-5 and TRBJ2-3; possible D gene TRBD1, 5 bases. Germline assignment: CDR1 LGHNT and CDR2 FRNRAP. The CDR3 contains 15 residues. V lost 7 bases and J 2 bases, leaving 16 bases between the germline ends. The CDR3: CASAASSGFTDTQYF. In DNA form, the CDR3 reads TGTGCTAGTGCCGCATCCTCAGGGTTCACAGATACGCAGTATTTT.

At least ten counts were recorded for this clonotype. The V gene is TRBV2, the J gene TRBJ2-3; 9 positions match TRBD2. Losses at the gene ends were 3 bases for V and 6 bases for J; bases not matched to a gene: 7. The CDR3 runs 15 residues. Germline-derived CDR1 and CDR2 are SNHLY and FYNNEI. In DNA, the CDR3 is TGTGCCAGCAGTGAGTGGGCTAGCGGGGTGGATACGCAGTATTTT. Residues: CASSEWASGVDTQYF.

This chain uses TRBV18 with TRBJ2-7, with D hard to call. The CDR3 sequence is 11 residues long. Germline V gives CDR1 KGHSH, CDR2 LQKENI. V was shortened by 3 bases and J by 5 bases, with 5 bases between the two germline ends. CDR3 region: CASSPGDEQYF. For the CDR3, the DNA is TGTGCCAGCTCACCGGGCGACGAGCAGTACTTC.

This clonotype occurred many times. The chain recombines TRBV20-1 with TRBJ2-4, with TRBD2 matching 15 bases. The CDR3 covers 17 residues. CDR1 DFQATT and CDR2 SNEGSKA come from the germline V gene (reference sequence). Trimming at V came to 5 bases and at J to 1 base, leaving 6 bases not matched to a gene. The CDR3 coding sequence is TGCAGTGCTCCTCGGACTAGCGGGGGGGAGGCCAAAAACATTCAGTACTTC. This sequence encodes CSAPRTSGGEAKNIQYF.

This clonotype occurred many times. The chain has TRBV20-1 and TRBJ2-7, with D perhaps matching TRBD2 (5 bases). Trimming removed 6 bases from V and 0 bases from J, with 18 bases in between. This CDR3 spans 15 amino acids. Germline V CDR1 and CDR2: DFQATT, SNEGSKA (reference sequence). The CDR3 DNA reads TGCAGTGCCTACCCACCTAGACTAAGCTCCTACGAGCAGTACTTC. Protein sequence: CSAYPPRLSSYEQYF.

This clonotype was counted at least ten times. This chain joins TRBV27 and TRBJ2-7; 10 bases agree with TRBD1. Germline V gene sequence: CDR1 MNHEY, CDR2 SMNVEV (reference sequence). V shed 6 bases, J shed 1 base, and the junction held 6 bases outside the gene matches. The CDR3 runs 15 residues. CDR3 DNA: TGTGCCAGCAGCGGGACAGGGGTTAGTTCCTACGAGCAGTACTTC. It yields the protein CASSGTGVSSYEQYF.

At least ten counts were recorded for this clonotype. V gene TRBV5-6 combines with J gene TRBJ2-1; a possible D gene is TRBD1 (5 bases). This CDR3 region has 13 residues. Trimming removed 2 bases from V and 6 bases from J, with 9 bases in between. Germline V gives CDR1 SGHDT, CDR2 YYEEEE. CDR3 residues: CASSFAGLNEQFF. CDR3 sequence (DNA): TGTGCCAGCAGCTTTGCAGGGCTCAATGAGCAGTTCTTC.

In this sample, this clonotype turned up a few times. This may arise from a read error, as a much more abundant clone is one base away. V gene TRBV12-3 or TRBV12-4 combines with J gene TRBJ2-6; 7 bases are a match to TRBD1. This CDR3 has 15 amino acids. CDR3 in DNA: TGTGCCAGCAGCCGACAGGGCTCTGGGGCCAAAGTCCTGACTTTC. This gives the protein CASSRQGSGAKVLTF.

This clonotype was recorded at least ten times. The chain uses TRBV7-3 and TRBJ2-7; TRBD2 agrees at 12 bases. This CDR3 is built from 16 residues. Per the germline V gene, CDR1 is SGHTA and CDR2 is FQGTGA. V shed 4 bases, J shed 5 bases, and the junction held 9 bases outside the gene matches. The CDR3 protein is CASSCPSGRAGDEQYF. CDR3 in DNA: TGTGCCAGCAGCTGCCCTAGCGGGAGGGCGGGAGACGAGCAGTACTTC.

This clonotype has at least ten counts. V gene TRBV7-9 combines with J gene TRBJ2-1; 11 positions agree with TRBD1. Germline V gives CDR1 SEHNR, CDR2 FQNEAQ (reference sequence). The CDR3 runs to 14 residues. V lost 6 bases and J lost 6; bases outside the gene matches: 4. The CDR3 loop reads CASRHGTGGNEQFF. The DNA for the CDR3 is TGTGCCAGCAGACATGGGACAGGGGGCAATGAGCAGTTCTTC. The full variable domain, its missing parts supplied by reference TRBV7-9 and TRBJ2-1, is DTGVSQNPRHKITKRGQNVTFRCDPISEHNRLYWYRQTLGQGPEFLTYFQNEAQLEKSRLLSDRFSAERPKGSFSTLEIQRTEQGDSAMYLCASRHGTGGNEQFFGPGTRLTVL.

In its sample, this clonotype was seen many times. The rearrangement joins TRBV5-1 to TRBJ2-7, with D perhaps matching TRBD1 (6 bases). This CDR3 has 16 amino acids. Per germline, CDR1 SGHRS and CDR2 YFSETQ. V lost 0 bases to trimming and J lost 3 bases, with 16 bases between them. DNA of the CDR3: TGCGCCAGCAGCTTGGCCCCAGAGGGGGTGGGCTACGAGCAGTACTTC. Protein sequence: CASSLAPEGVGYEQYF. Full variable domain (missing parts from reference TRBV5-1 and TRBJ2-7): KAGVTQTPRYLIKTRGQQVTLSCSPISGHRSVSWYQQTPGQGLQFLFEYFSETQRNKGNFPGRFSGRQFSNSRSEMNVSTLELGDSALYLCASSLAPEGVGYEQYFGPGTRLTVT.

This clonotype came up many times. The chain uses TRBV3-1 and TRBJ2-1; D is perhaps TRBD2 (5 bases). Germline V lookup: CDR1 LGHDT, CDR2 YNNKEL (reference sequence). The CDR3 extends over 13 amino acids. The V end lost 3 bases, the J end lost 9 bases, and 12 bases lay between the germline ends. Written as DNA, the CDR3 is TGTGCCAGCAGCCAGGACTCTTGGAGTGAGCAGTTCTTC. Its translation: CASSQDSWSEQFF.

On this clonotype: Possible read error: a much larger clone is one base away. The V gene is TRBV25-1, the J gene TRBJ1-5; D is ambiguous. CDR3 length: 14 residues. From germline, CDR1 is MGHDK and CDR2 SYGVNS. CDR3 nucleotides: TGTCCCAGCAGTGAAGGGTCTTCTTATCAGCCCCAGCATTTT. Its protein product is CPSSEGSSYQPQHF.

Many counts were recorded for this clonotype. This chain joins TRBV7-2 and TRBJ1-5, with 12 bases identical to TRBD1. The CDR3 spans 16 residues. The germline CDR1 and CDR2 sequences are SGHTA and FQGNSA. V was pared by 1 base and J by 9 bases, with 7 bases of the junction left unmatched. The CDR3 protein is CASSLVAGQGARPQHF. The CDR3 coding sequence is TGTGCCAGCAGCTTAGTAGCGGGACAGGGGGCTAGGCCCCAGCATTTT.

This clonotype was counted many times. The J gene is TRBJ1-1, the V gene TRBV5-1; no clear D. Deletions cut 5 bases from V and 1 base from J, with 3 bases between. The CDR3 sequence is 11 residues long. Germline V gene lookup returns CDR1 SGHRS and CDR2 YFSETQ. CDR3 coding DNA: TGCGCCAGCAGGGAGAACACTGAAGCTTTCTTT. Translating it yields CASRENTEAFF. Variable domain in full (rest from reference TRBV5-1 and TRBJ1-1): KAGVTQTPRYLIKTRGQQVTLSCSPISGHRSVSWYQQTPGQGLQFLFEYFSETQRNKGNFPGRFSGRQFSNSRSEMNVSTLELGDSALYLCASRENTEAFFGQGTRLTVV.

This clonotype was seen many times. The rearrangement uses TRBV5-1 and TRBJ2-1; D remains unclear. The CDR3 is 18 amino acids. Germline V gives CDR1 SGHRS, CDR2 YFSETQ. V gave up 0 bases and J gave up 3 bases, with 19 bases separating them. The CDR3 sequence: CASSLGVTNYPLYNEQFF. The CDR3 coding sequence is TGCGCCAGCAGCTTGGGGGTAACAAACTATCCTCTCTACAATGAGCAGTTCTTC.